This T cell receptor (beta chain) was found in a study of regulatory T cells in long-lasting Graves disease. Germline lookup yields CDR1 LGHDT and CDR2 YNNKEL (reference sequence). The CDR3 sequence is 19 residues long. V shed 3 bases, J shed 0 bases, and the junction held 12 bases outside the gene matches. This clonotype appeared a few times. CDR3-region Arm-PCR and iRepertoire HTBI primers produced the TCR beta libraries. One entry per CDR3 protein, called by TCRdb with MiXCR from the multiplex PCR reads. The sample holds 300,000 to 450,000 distinct CDR3 sequences, about 14% seen once. The time point denotes: newly diagnosed GD, antithyroid drugs for less than 3 months. After RNA was extracted from PBMCs, the TCR library was made from it.

V is TRBV3-1 and J is TRBJ1-4, with 8 bases identical to TRBD1. This receptor was taken from a female donor with Graves disease. The source material was peripheral blood mononuclear cells (PBMCs), sampled at new diagnosis, from a patient treated with antithyroid drugs. As DNA, the CDR3 is TGTGCCAGCAGCCATTCCGGGACAGGTTTTATCGCAACTAATGAAAAACTGTTTTTT. This translates into CASSHSGTGFIATNEKLFF.